This TCR beta chain was captured by sequencing in a study of shared clonotypes between healthy human individuals. Across the study: Participating donors consisted of a couple of women and a few men aged 18 to 49.

The study enrolled healthy HIV-negative adults without recent acute infections or vaccinations as donors. V gave up 1 base and J gave up 7 bases, with 7 bases separating them. Per the germline V gene, CDR1 is SGHVS and CDR2 is FNYEAQ. This CDR3 comprises 13 residues. Produced via immunoSEQ multiplex PCR; TCRdb's table is partial and in-frame only. In the table there are roughly 2,500,000 clones, roughly 93% of which are singletons. The clonotype originates from a man between 18 and 29 years old in good health. Some clones in this sample may be carry-over from other donors' samples. V and J are TRBV7-6 and TRBJ2-2, with unresolved D. Sequenced: naive CD4+ T cells from PBMCs. Indicated subset: CD45RA+ positively selected. DNA of the CDR3: TGTGCCAGCAGCTTAGGGGGTTACGGGGAGCTGTTTTTT. Translation gives CASSLGGYGELFF. The full variable domain, its missing parts supplied by reference TRBV7-6 and TRBJ2-2, is GAGVSQSPRYKVTKRGQDVALRCDPISGHVSLYWYRQALGQGPEFLTYFNYEAQQDKSGLPNDRFSAERPEGSISTLTIQRTEQRDSAMYRCASSLGGYGELFFGEGSRLTVL.